This TCR beta chain derives from a study of cytomegalovirus exposure and HLA in healthy donors. The PCR contained 60 Vbeta and 13 Jbeta primers. Produced via immunoSEQ multiplex PCR; TCRdb's table is partial and in-frame only. The table includes more than 150,000 clones, roughly 87% detected once. For this clone: Its antigen remains unidentified.

Study conclusions and caveats: Presence/absence analyses treated sequencing depth as roughly uniform across donors. As a later analysis showed, a missense DCLRE1C variant was linked to trimming of TCR beta V- and J-genes. In all likelihood, a cluster of highly shared sequence variants was a sequencing artifact. Being productive about 87% or about 30% of the time was typical of most TCR beta V segments in an earlier analysis.

The J segment lost 3 bases and the V segment lost 4 bases, leaving 4 bases of the junction unmatched. CDR3 length: 15 amino acids. The V gene's germline CDR1 is SGHDN and CDR2 FVKESK. The genes are TRBV14 and TRBJ2-3; TRBD1 agrees at 10 bases. The TCR was taken from a girl less than two years old in good health and CMV-seronegative. Sequenced input: PBMCs. CDR3 sequence (DNA): TGTGCCAGCAGCCGACAGGGGGCTGGTACAGATACGCAGTATTTT. Amino acids: CASSRQGAGTDTQYF.